These T cell receptor beta chains were read from a single sample in a study of brain T cells in children with intractable seizures. Clones were read by immunoSEQ multiplex PCR, and TCRdb kept only the in-frame ones, dropping some. Of around 41,000 clones detected, around nine tenths appear once; the ten largest clones hold about 6%. The material sequenced was peripheral blood, taken at surgery. All receptors derive from a girl aged 2-10 years with tuberous sclerosis and intractable seizures. CDR3s include the opening cysteine and the closing phenylalanine or tryptophan. A D gene is named only where the DNA matches it firmly. The size of a clone is reported for some rows only, either as once, few or many, or as a class for expanded clones.

clone_size,v_call,d_call,j_call,cdr3_nt,cdr3_aa
-,TRBV2,-,TRBJ1-3,TGTGCCAGCACCCGTGGGGGACGTCTCTCTGGAAACACCATATATTTT,CASTRGGRLSGNTIYF
-,TRBV5-1,-,TRBJ2-2,TGCGCCAGCAGCTTGGTAGGACTGGATACCGGGGAGCTGTTTTTT,CASSLVGLDTGELFF
-,TRBV21-1,-,TRBJ1-4,TGTGCCAGCAGCAGGGCACAGGGGAGGATCAATGAAAAACTGTTTTTT,CASSRAQGRINEKLFF
-,TRBV7-2,-,TRBJ2-1,TGTGCCAGCAGCTTAGTTCAGGGGCGGGGCAATGAGCAGTTCTTC,CASSLVQGRGNEQFF
once,TRBV19,-,TRBJ2-1,TGTGCCACCCGGCAAGGGGGTTTTTACAATGAGCAGTTCTTC,CATRQGGFYNEQFF
once,TRBV6-5,-,TRBJ1-1,TGTGCCACTAAGGGGGATCTATATGCCGCTGAAGCTTTCTTT,CATKGDLYAAEAFF
few,TRBV24-1,-,TRBJ2-7,TGTGCCACCAGTGGGGGCGAGCAGTACTTC,CATSGGEQYF
-,TRBV4-1,TRBD1,TRBJ2-1,TGCGCCAGCAGCCAAGAGACCCACCGGGACAGGGGGTGGAATGAGCAGTTCTTC,CASSQETHRDRGWNEQFF
-,TRBV4-1,TRBD1,TRBJ1-2,TGCGCCAGCAGCCCCTACGGACAGGGATTCGATGGCTACACCTTC,CASSPYGQGFDGYTF
-,TRBV5-1,TRBD1,TRBJ2-1,TGCGCCAGCAGCTTGGTAGGGACAGGGGGCTACAATGAGCAGTTCTTC,CASSLVGTGGYNEQFF
-,TRBV4-2,-,TRBJ1-1,TGTGCCAGCAGCCAAGTGGAGGGACAAGACACTGAAGCTTTCTTT,CASSQVEGQDTEAFF
-,TRBV6-1,-,TRBJ1-2,TGTGCCAGCAGTGACGTCGGGGAAGGCTACACCTTC,CASSDVGEGYTF
few,TRBV7-9,TRBD1,TRBJ1-2,TGTGCCAGCCGACAGGGGGCAATAGACGGCTACACCTTC,CASRQGAIDGYTF
-,TRBV18,TRBD1,TRBJ1-2,TGTGCCAGCTCACAAACTGCGGGACAGGGTGCCGGAGGCTACACCTTC,CASSQTAGQGAGGYTF
-,TRBV7-3,TRBD1,TRBJ1-1,TGTGCCAGCAGCTTCGGGACAGGGCTGAACACTGAAGCTTTCTTT,CASSFGTGLNTEAFF
-,TRBV7-9,-,TRBJ2-5,TGTGCCAGCAGGCCCCCGGGGACGCAAGAGACCCAGTACTTC,CASRPPGTQETQYF
-,TRBV9,-,TRBJ2-5,TGTGCCAGCAGCGAGGTGGGAGAGACCCAGTACTTC,CASSEVGETQYF
-,TRBV24-1,-,TRBJ2-1,TGTGCCACCAGTTCCCGATTCGGGGTGATTAATGAGCAGTTCTTC,CATSSRFGVINEQFF
-,TRBV7-3,-,TRBJ2-3,TGTGCCAGCAGCTTACAAGGGGGGGGCACAGATACGCAGTATTTT,CASSLQGGGTDTQYF
-,TRBV7-9,-,TRBJ1-2,TGTGCCAGCAACCCAGGGACGGACTATGGCTACACCTTC,CASNPGTDYGYTF
-,TRBV24-1,TRBD1,TRBJ2-7,TGTGCCACCAGTGAGCTGGACAGGGTAGCCTCCTACGAGCAGTACTTC,CATSELDRVASYEQYF
-,TRBV24-1,TRBD1,TRBJ1-5,TGTGCCACCAGTGACGGCCCCGGGACAGGGTCTCAGCCCCAGCATTTT,CATSDGPGTGSQPQHF
few,TRBV7-6,TRBD1,TRBJ1-3,TGTGCCAGCAGCTCCTATCAAGACAGGGCAAACACCATATATTTT,CASSSYQDRANTIYF